These T cell receptor beta chains were read from a single sample in a study of blood T cell repertoires in COVID-19. Repertoires were generated with immunoSEQ multiplex PCR, while TCRdb's copy carries only in-frame clones and drops some. The sample includes under 200,000 clones, 84% of them seen just once. The sample comprised PBMCs or T cells enriched from blood (not recorded which). Receptors originate from a man between 50 and 59 years old who had recovered from COVID-19. Both conserved end residues are trimmed from each CDR3. Only part of the rows carry a size: once, few, many, or a class if the clone is expanded.

>once|TRBV29-1
SVGRSRYEQY
>few|TRBV5-6
ASSWTGAEKLF
>-|TRBV4-2
ASSQRATGGNEKLF
>-|TRBV19
ASSKWTGYRGGYT
>-|TRBV12-5
ASGLILAGGNEQF
>-|TRBV6-5
ASSYSVNQPQH
>-|TRBV6-5
ASSYEARTGSSPLH
>few|TRBV6-1
ASSEPRSGTGAFEAF
>-|TRBV19
ASSPTTGTVNQPQH
>-|TRBV10-3
AISEGQGTEAF
>-|TRBV7-8
ASSLGASGINEGYT
>-|TRBV14
ASSQAKTGEPYEQY
>once|TRBV18
ASSPGETQY
>-|TRBV5-1
ASSSMAGQGSSDTQY
>-|TRBV5-1
ASSLPGQGAGNTIY
>-|TRBV7-2
ASSPRQGSNTEAF
>-|TRBV11-2
ASSEGTGRAGELF
>-|TRBV9
ASSVGSGDGTEAF
>-|TRBV2
ASSEVSVYEQY
>-|TRBV6-2/TRBV6-3
ASSYSSDRVSDNSPLH
>-|TRBV3-1/TRBV3-2
ASRWTSGANEQF
>-|TRBV5-8
ASSLTAPGQVYNEQF
>-|TRBV3-1/TRBV3-2
ASSPQGAAYTEAF
>once|TRBV19
ASSMGQINQPQH
>-|TRBV19
ASRSDRGRVGYT
>-|TRBV10-3
AISEALAGATDTQY
>-|TRBV19
ASSIEERGGTDTQY
>-|TRBV30
AWSVKGGNQPQH
>-|TRBV27
ASNLGGDGY
>-|TRBV5-1
ASSFGGQTTGELF
>-|TRBV7-2
ASLKGGLSYNEQF
>-|TRBV29-1
SVGLMDYEQY
>-|TRBV27
ASKPLGTGGADTQY